A single sample is the source of the 4 T cell receptor beta chains below, sequenced in a study of cytomegalovirus exposure and HLA in healthy donors. PCR primers comprised 60 Vbeta and 13 Jbeta primers. Measured with immunoSEQ multiplex PCR; TCRdb has only the in-frame clones, and not every one. The sample gives 150,000 or so clones, about 70% of which show up once; about 10% is in the top ten. The sequencing input was PBMCs. The source is a young man in good health and CMV-seropositive.

This chain links TRBV19 with TRBJ2-1; 10 bases line up with TRBD2. The germline V gene has CDR1 LNHDA and CDR2 SQIVND (reference sequence). Trimming removed 6 bases from V and 0 bases from J; junction bases left unmatched: 11. The CDR3 is 18 amino acids. Here the CDR3 DNA reads TGTGCCAGTAGCCAAGGGGGGACTAGCGCCAGCTCCTACAATGAGCAGTTCTTC. This gives the protein CASSQGGTSASSYNEQFF.

This clone came up once. The chain recombines TRBV9 with TRBJ2-1; 11 bases are shared with TRBD2. Germline CDR1 and CDR2: SGDLS and YYNGEE. The trim removed 7 bases at V and 7 bases at J, leaving 16 bases unmatched. The CDR3 extends over 17 amino acids. CDR3 protein: CASSPGKLAGVVNEQFF. In DNA form, the CDR3 reads TGTGCCAGCTCCCCCGGAAAACTAGCGGGAGTTGTAAATGAGCAGTTCTTC. Combining the CDR3 with reference TRBV9 and TRBJ2-1 gives the whole variable domain DSGVTQTPKHLITATGQRVTLRCSPRSGDLSVYWYQQSLDQGLQFLIQYYNGEERAKGNILERFSAQQFPDLHSELNLSSLELGDSALYFCASSPGKLAGVVNEQFFGPGTRLTVL.

The chain links TRBV6-6 to TRBJ2-1, with 7 bases aligning to TRBD1. Germline CDR1 and CDR2: MNHNY and SVGAGI (reference sequence). The CDR3 extends over 15 amino acids. Trimming cost V 6 bases and J 7 bases; bases outside gene matches: 12. CDR3 region: CASRTERQGSNEQFF. The CDR3 region has the DNA TGTGCCAGCAGGACGGAGCGACAGGGAAGTAATGAGCAGTTCTTC.

This chain uses TRBV13 with TRBJ2-2; tentatively, D is TRBD2 (5 bases). The length of the CDR3 is 14 residues. CDR1 is PRHDT and CDR2 is FYEKMQ in the germline V gene (reference sequence). Trimming cost V 4 bases and J 8 bases, with 14 bases left between them. The chain's CDR3 is CASSYAGWRGELFF. The CDR3 DNA reads TGTGCCAGCAGCTACGCGGGCTGGAGAGGGGAGCTGTTTTTT.